This T cell receptor beta chain was found in a study of vaccination and CD4 T cells after COVID-19. Points from the study as a whole: Of the reactive clones in convalescent patients, a median about 85% showed up only post-vaccination.

Sequence data for DNA of cultured CD4+ T cells were generated by the Oncomine TCR Beta short-read assay. A single record per CDR3 protein comes from TCRdb applying MiXCR to the PCR reads. The sample lists about 7,600 distinct CDR3 sequences; less than 25% were seen once. Treatment denoted: approximately nine-day PBMC culture with coronavirus spike peptide pools or control peptides (ViraFEST assay). The germline gives CDR1 DFQATT, CDR2 SNEGSKA (reference sequence). The length of the CDR3 is 11 residues. This clonotype has just a few counts. Its antigen is not identified. The TCR comes from a human donor who had recovered from COVID-19. The sequencing here drew on CD4+ T cells from blood, cultured in vitro, taken after SARS-CoV-2 vaccination. The chain links TRBV20-1 to TRBJ2-1, with D unresolved. The CDR3 spells CSPVVHNEQFF. In nucleotides, the CDR3 is TGCAGCCCCGTGGTGCACAATGAGCAGTTCTTC.